The rows below give T cell receptor beta chains drawn from one sample of a study of blood T cells in healthy people across ages. TCRdb re-analysed the 5' RACE reads in MiXCR, keeping a single row per CDR3 protein. The sample holds hundreds of thousands of distinct CDR3 sequences; 20% to 25% are singletons and the top ten take more than 8.5%. Another study also made use of these data, one on T cells of mothers and their children.

Material: blood. The receptor set was obtained from a boy between 10 and 17 years old in good health. The CDR3 runs from the conserved cysteine through the conserved F or W. Fields, in order: CDR3 protein, CDR3 DNA, J gene, V gene, CDR3 length, clone size, D gene. A D gene is named only where the DNA matches it firmly. Rows may omit the clone size; those that give it use once, few, many or a size class.

CASSLYGAGLNNEQFF | TGTGCCAGCAGCTTATATGGGGCAGGGCTCAACAATGAGCAGTTCTTC | TRBJ2-1 | TRBV7-9 | 16 | few | NA
CASYVPGGTGNTIYF | TGTGCCAGCTATGTTCCGGGCGGGACTGGAAACACCATATATTTT | TRBJ1-3 | TRBV7-2 | 15 | few | NA
CASSPTGGGINEQFF | TGTGCCAGCAGCCCCACAGGGGGCGGTATCAATGAGCAGTTCTTC | TRBJ2-1 | TRBV7-9 | 15 | once | TRBD1
CATSESGTGEYWQPQHF | TGTGCCACCAGTGAGTCTGGGACAGGGGAGTATTGGCAGCCCCAGCATTTT | TRBJ1-5 | TRBV24-1 | 17 | NA | TRBD1
CASSLGGVNTEAFF | TGTGCCAGCAGCTTGGGGGGGGTGAACACTGAAGCTTTCTTT | TRBJ1-1 | TRBV5-6 | 14 | many | NA
CASSDRGAYNEQFF | TGCGCCAGCAGCGACAGGGGGGCCTACAATGAGCAGTTCTTC | TRBJ2-1 | TRBV5-1 | 14 | few | TRBD1
CASALQGNSPLHF | TGCGCCAGCGCATTACAGGGTAATTCACCCCTCCACTTT | TRBJ1-6 | TRBV5-1 | 13 | NA | NA
CASSLRQIGYGYTF | TGCGCCAGCAGCTTGAGGCAGATTGGATATGGCTACACCTTC | TRBJ1-2 | TRBV5-1 | 14 | few | NA
CASNYNLSGRGYEQYF | TGTGCCAGCAACTACAACCTTAGCGGGAGAGGTTACGAGCAGTACTTC | TRBJ2-7 | TRBV2 | 16 | once | TRBD2
CASMVNFQETQYF | TGTGCCAGCATGGTTAACTTCCAAGAGACCCAGTACTTC | TRBJ2-5 | TRBV2 | 13 | NA | NA
CASSQQGQWNEKLFF | TGTGCCAGCAGCCAACAGGGACAGTGGAATGAAAAACTGTTTTTT | TRBJ1-4 | TRBV3-1 | 15 | NA | TRBD1
CSVEGQGVNIQYF | TGCAGCGTTGAAGGTCAGGGGGTAAACATTCAGTACTTC | TRBJ2-4 | TRBV29-1 | 13 | few | TRBD1
CASSYRTASNEKLFF | TGTGCCAGCAGCTATAGGACAGCTTCTAATGAAAAACTGTTTTTT | TRBJ1-4 | TRBV5-4 | 15 | NA | NA